The clone carrying this T cell receptor (beta chain) was found a few times. The sample comes from a study of regulatory T cells in long-lasting Graves disease. Regarding time point: persistent/refractory GD, antithyroid drugs over 5 years with positive TRAb. PBMC-extracted RNA yielded the TCR library. In each case, Graves' disease was diagnosed per American Thyroid Association guidelines. This CDR3 spans 14 amino acids. The junction had 6 bases not matched to a gene; V was cut back by 2 bases and J by 5 bases. The germline gives CDR1 MDHEN, CDR2 SYDVKM. Arm-PCR of CDR3 regions and iRepertoire HTBI primers were the basis on which TCR beta libraries were built. In TCRdb, the multiplex PCR reads were re-called with MiXCR into one record per CDR3 protein. Altogether about 470,000 distinct CDR3 sequences are present, 20% to 25% being singletons, with the ten largest covering 6.5% to 8%.

This TCR derives from a female donor with Graves disease. The chain uses TRBV28 and TRBJ2-7, with TRBD1 identical over 7 bases. Sequences were derived from peripheral blood mononuclear cells (PBMCs), sampled when the disease was refractory, from a patient treated with antithyroid drugs. CDR3 protein: CASSLQGEVHEQYF. CDR3 in DNA: TGTGCCAGCAGTTTACAGGGGGAAGTCCACGAGCAGTACTTC. Together with reference TRBV28 and TRBJ2-7, the CDR3 gives the full variable domain: DVKVTQSSRYLVKRTGEKVFLECVQDMDHENMFWYRQDPGLGLRLIYFSYDVKMKEKGDIPEGYSVSREKKERFSLILESASTNQTSMYLCASSLQGEVHEQYFGPGTRLTVT.